This TCR beta chain was retrieved from a study of blood T cell repertoires in COVID-19. This CDR3 region has 13 residues. Trimming removed 7 bases from V and 1 base from J, with 11 bases in between. Per germline, CDR1 SQVTM and CDR2 ANQGSEA. Study processing details: Quantification of nucleated cells was approximated via reference gene primer amplification. Generated by immunoSEQ multiplex PCR, the TCRdb table keeps only in-frame clones and is missing some. Clone size and the V and J calls come from that table; the DNA yielded D and trimming. The data contain about 6,600 clones, roughly nine tenths of them seen just once; the ten biggest clones take up 7% to 9%. The sample holds one count of this clone.

The chain carries TRBV29-1 and TRBJ1-5, with D possibly being TRBD1 (6 bases). Source material: peripheral blood. This sequence originates from a human donor in a cohort sampled during active COVID-19. The donor label of this sample is uncertain. As DNA, the CDR3 is TGCAGCGCCGGAGGACAGAGCAATCAGCCCCAGCATTTT. This encodes CSAGGQSNQPQHF.